Listed below are T cell receptor beta chains from one sample, sequenced in a study of blood T cell repertoires in COVID-19. Profiled with immunoSEQ multiplex PCR; TCRdb holds only in-frame clones, not every one. The sample lists approximately 430,000 clones; roughly 88% were seen once. Sequencing was carried out using peripheral blood. The receptors here all came from a woman between 25 and 40 years old with active or convalescent COVID-19. CDR3s include the opening cysteine and the closing phenylalanine or tryptophan. D genes are given only for firm matches. Expanded clones get a size class; other rows say once, few or many, or leave the size out.

clone_size	v_call	d_call	j_call	cdr3_aa	cdr3_nt
few	TRBV6-5	.	TRBJ1-2	CASSYNPLNYGYTF	TGTGCCAGCAGTTACAATCCCCTGAACTATGGCTACACCTTC
.	TRBV29-1	.	TRBJ2-7	CREMRDSSYEQYF	TGCAGGGAGATGAGGGACTCGTCCTACGAGCAGTACTTC
.	TRBV24-1	TRBD1	TRBJ2-2	CATSDSGQGATGPGELFF	TGTGCCACCAGTGACTCAGGACAGGGGGCTACGGGGCCCGGGGAGCTGTTTTTT
.	TRBV10-2	.	TRBJ1-3	CASQIANGNTIYF	TGCGCCAGCCAAATAGCCAACGGAAACACCATATATTTT
once	TRBV6-5	.	TRBJ1-3	CASSSGEWGNTIYF	TGTGCCAGCAGTTCCGGGGAGTGGGGAAACACCATATATTTT
.	TRBV19	.	TRBJ1-2	CASSSGRYGYTF	TGTGCCAGTAGTAGTGGGCGCTATGGCTACACCTTC
.	TRBV6-1	.	TRBJ1-5	CASSELGGVNQPQHF	TGTGCCAGCAGTGAATTAGGGGGGGTGAATCAGCCCCAGCATTTT
.	TRBV5-1	.	TRBJ1-6	CASSLGVGDSPLHF	TGCGCCAGCAGCTTGGGGGTAGGAGATTCACCCCTCCACTTT
.	TRBV5-6	TRBD2	TRBJ2-2	CASSHSRGWLAGATGELFF	TGTGCCAGCAGCCACAGCAGGGGTTGGCTAGCGGGGGCCACCGGGGAGCTGTTTTTT
.	TRBV7-8	TRBD2	TRBJ2-1	CASSFPVAGEVYNEQFF	TGTGCCAGCAGCTTCCCTGTAGCGGGGGAGGTCTACAATGAGCAGTTCTTC
once	TRBV5-8	.	TRBJ1-1	CASNKELRIPGAFF	TGTGCCAGCAATAAAGAACTTCGGATTCCGGGAGCTTTCTTT
.	TRBV6-6	TRBD1	TRBJ1-2	CASSIQGTGGGYTF	TGTGCCAGCAGTATCCAAGGGACAGGGGGAGGCTACACCTTC
.	TRBV9	.	TRBJ1-1	CASSVVRGWETEAFF	TGTGCCAGCAGCGTAGTCAGAGGATGGGAGACTGAAGCTTTCTTT
.	TRBV19	TRBD1	TRBJ1-2	CASSSGTGNYGYTF	TGTGCCAGTAGTTCAGGGACAGGGAACTATGGCTACACCTTC
.	TRBV14	.	TRBJ2-3	CASSQDTGIGERTQYF	TGTGCCAGCAGCCAAGATACAGGGATTGGGGAAAGGACGCAGTATTTT
.	TRBV12-5	.	TRBJ2-6	CASGLLTGDFWANVLTF	TGTGCTAGTGGTTTGTTAACCGGGGATTTTTGGGCCAACGTCCTGACTTTC
.	TRBV5-1	.	TRBJ2-6	CASSLGWDSSSGANVLTF	TGCGCCAGCAGCTTGGGATGGGACTCCAGCTCTGGGGCCAACGTCCTGACTTTC
.	TRBV6-2/TRBV6-3	TRBD2	TRBJ2-3	CASSTGGSTDTQYF	TGTGCCAGCAGTACGGGGGGGTCCACAGATACGCAGTATTTT
.	TRBV19	TRBD1	TRBJ1-1	CASSLTGVSAEAFF	TGTGCCAGTAGTTTAACAGGGGTGAGTGCTGAAGCTTTCTTT